The subject of this entry is one T cell receptor (beta chain). V trimming: 5 bases; J trimming: 8 bases; junction bases outside the gene matches: 12. Germline assignment: CDR1 KGHSH and CDR2 LQKENI. This CDR3 contains 16 residues. These data originate in a study of blood T cell repertoires in COVID-19. Method: immunoSEQ multiplex PCR; TCRdb's copy keeps in-frame clones and lacks some. The sample has some 490,000 clones, approximately 85% seen once. This sequence originates from a human donor in a cohort sampled during active COVID-19. This chain joins TRBV18 and TRBJ2-1; TRBD2 agrees at 10 bases. The sample was peripheral blood. In DNA, the CDR3 is TGTGCCAGCTCATCCCAAGCGGGAGGGCCCAGACATGAGCAGTTCTTC. This gives the protein CASSSQAGGPRHEQFF.